This T cell receptor beta chain was observed in a study of shared T cell receptors in the human thymus. Clones were sequenced by immunoSEQ multiplex PCR, and TCRdb holds only the in-frame ones, with some missing. There are 700,000 or so clones in the sample; 70% to 90% occur only once, and about 0.011% lies in the top ten. Germline assignment: CDR1 SGHRS and CDR2 YFSETQ. The CDR3 covers 21 residues. Trimming took 6 bases from V and 0 from J; bases not matched to a gene: 24. The sample also formed part of further work on human thymus T cells. That study adds: Resections were taken during corrective heart surgery, and the thymus tissue came from these. Thymic and blood repertoires seemed to favor certain V and J genes.

Sequences were obtained from thymocytes. The clonotype was recovered from a girl under three years old with a congenital heart defect. J is TRBJ2-1 and V is TRBV5-1, with 7 bases aligning to TRBD2. CDR3 in amino acids: CASTNTRGLADYLSSYNEQFF. DNA for the CDR3: TGCGCCAGCACCAACACCCGAGGTCTAGCGGACTATCTCAGCTCCTACAATGAGCAGTTCTTC.